These 5 T cell receptor beta chains were all obtained from the same sample, sequenced in a study of T cell changes during pregnancy in multiple sclerosis. Libraries were prepared by immunoSEQ multiplex PCR; TCRdb keeps only in-frame clonotypes and omits some of them. The sample has roughly 52,000 clones; 85% to 90% are singletons. Sequenced here: CD4+ T cells from peripheral blood mononuclear cells, sampled in the first trimester of pregnancy. These TCRs come from a female donor with multiple sclerosis, enrolled in a pregnancy study.

The gene calls are TRBV19 and TRBJ1-1, with a possible D match to TRBD1 (5 bases). The germline CDR1 and CDR2 sequences are LNHDA and SQIVND (reference sequence). This CDR3 region has 13 residues. V gave up 4 bases and J gave up 1 base, with 7 bases separating them. The CDR3 here is CASSNQGNTEAFF. CDR3 in DNA: TGTGCCAGTAGTAATCAGGGGAACACTGAAGCTTTCTTT.

The CDR3 sequence: CASRDRGSLGFVDEQYF. Here the CDR3 DNA reads TGTGCCAGCAGGGACAGGGGGTCTTTAGGTTTTGTGGACGAGCAGTACTTC. This chain joins TRBV2 and TRBJ2-7; 10 bases are a match to TRBD1. V lost 6 bases, J lost 5 bases, and 16 bases stayed unmatched. The germline V gene encodes CDR1 SNHLY and CDR2 FYNNEI. The CDR3 has 17 amino acids.

J is TRBJ2-2 and V is TRBV28; D perhaps matches TRBD1 (6 bases). The CDR3 loop spans 15 amino acids. Trimming cost V 4 bases and J 4 bases, with 13 bases left between them. Germline lookup yields CDR1 MDHEN and CDR2 SYDVKM. In DNA form, the CDR3 reads TGTGCCAGCAGTTCGTCCAGGGGCGGCACCGGGGAGCTGTTTTTT. This codes for CASSSSRGGTGELFF.

The genes are TRBV6-6 and TRBJ2-7, with TRBD1 as a possible D gene (5 bases). The CDR3 has 15 residues. The V end was cut by 7 bases, the J end by 4 bases, with 20 bases between. Germline V gene data show CDR1 as MNHNY and CDR2 as SVGAGI (reference sequence). DNA of the CDR3: TGTGCCAGCACTCAACCAACAGGATCCCCTTACGAGCAGTACTTC. It specifies CASTQPTGSPYEQYF.

This clone was recorded a few times. This sequence joins TRBV7-2 and TRBJ2-7, with 10 bases fitting TRBD2. The length of the CDR3 is 15 residues. CDR1 is SGHTA, CDR2 FQGNSA, per germline. The V gene end was trimmed by 4 bases and the J gene end by 1 base; junction bases not matched to a gene: 4. For the CDR3, the DNA is TGTGCCAGCAGCTCGGGACTAGCGATGTCCTACGAGCAGTACTTC. It translates to CASSSGLAMSYEQYF.